These T cell receptor beta chains were read from a single sample in a study of cytomegalovirus exposure and HLA in healthy donors. Profiling relied on immunoSEQ multiplex PCR, and the TCRdb table lists in-frame clones only, not all of them. The sample includes a few hundred thousand clones, approximately 88% of them seen just once. The sample consisted of PBMCs. The origin of the receptors is a woman under 40 in good health and CMV-seropositive. Each CDR3 is given with its conserved first and last residue. Each record gives: J gene, V gene, D gene, clone size, CDR3 DNA, CDR3 protein. D genes are given only for firm matches. Only part of the rows carry a size: once, few, many, or a class if the clone is expanded.

j_gene: TRBJ1-4; v_gene: TRBV5-1; d_gene: TRBD1; abundance: NA; CDR3nt: TGCGCCAGCAGCCAAGGGACAGGGGAAAGAAATGAAAAACTGTTTTTT; CDR3aa: CASSQGTGERNEKLFF
j_gene: TRBJ1-1; v_gene: TRBV5-1; d_gene: NA; abundance: NA; CDR3nt: TGCGCCAGCAGCTTTACAGGAGGCCCTAAGTTTTGGGCTTTCTTT; CDR3aa: CASSFTGGPKFWAFF
j_gene: TRBJ1-1; v_gene: TRBV27; d_gene: NA; abundance: NA; CDR3nt: TGTGCCAGCAGTATAAAACCATCCGGGACCTTGAACACTGAAGCTTTCTTT; CDR3aa: CASSIKPSGTLNTEAFF
j_gene: TRBJ2-5; v_gene: TRBV2; d_gene: NA; abundance: NA; CDR3nt: TGTGCCAGCAGTGTGTCGGTAGCGGTAACACAAGAGACCCAGTACTTC; CDR3aa: CASSVSVAVTQETQYF
j_gene: TRBJ2-1; v_gene: TRBV27; d_gene: NA; abundance: NA; CDR3nt: TGTGCCAGCAGTTTAATCAGGACGACTTGGGATGAGCAGTTCTTC; CDR3aa: CASSLIRTTWDEQFF
j_gene: TRBJ2-1; v_gene: TRBV29-1; d_gene: TRBD2; abundance: once; CDR3nt: TGCAGCGTCCCGGGACTAGCGGGAGGGCCAGGTGGCGAGCAGTTCTTC; CDR3aa: CSVPGLAGGPGGEQFF
j_gene: TRBJ2-1; v_gene: TRBV7-2; d_gene: NA; abundance: NA; CDR3nt: TGTGCCAGCAGGACTCCACAGGGAACCTACAATGAGCAGTTCTTC; CDR3aa: CASRTPQGTYNEQFF
j_gene: TRBJ2-3; v_gene: TRBV7-9; d_gene: TRBD2; abundance: NA; CDR3nt: TGTGCCAGCAGCTTTGGCGGGAGGTCAGATACGCAGTATTTT; CDR3aa: CASSFGGRSDTQYF
j_gene: TRBJ1-4; v_gene: TRBV25-1; d_gene: NA; abundance: NA; CDR3nt: TGTGCCAGCACCCCCTTCCGGAACGATGAAAAACTGTTTTTT; CDR3aa: CASTPFRNDEKLFF
j_gene: TRBJ2-3; v_gene: TRBV7-3; d_gene: TRBD1; abundance: NA; CDR3nt: TGTGCCAGCAGCCGCCAGGGGGTGACAGATACGCAGTATTTT; CDR3aa: CASSRQGVTDTQYF
j_gene: TRBJ2-7; v_gene: TRBV14; d_gene: NA; abundance: NA; CDR3nt: TGTGCCAGCAGCCAAGTCGGCCGGGCTGCCGAGCAGTACTTC; CDR3aa: CASSQVGRAAEQYF
j_gene: TRBJ1-1; v_gene: TRBV7-6; d_gene: NA; abundance: NA; CDR3nt: TGTGCCAGCAGCTTAGCACAGGGAAATGTGGGGACTGAAGCTTTCTTT; CDR3aa: CASSLAQGNVGTEAFF
j_gene: TRBJ2-3; v_gene: TRBV7-2; d_gene: NA; abundance: NA; CDR3nt: TGTGCCAGCAGCCAAAGTGAGGATACGCAGTATTTT; CDR3aa: CASSQSEDTQYF
j_gene: TRBJ1-5; v_gene: TRBV7-2; d_gene: NA; abundance: NA; CDR3nt: TGTGCCAGCAGCCTAGGGTCCTTCAAGCCCCAGCATTTT; CDR3aa: CASSLGSFKPQHF
j_gene: TRBJ1-2; v_gene: TRBV9; d_gene: NA; abundance: NA; CDR3nt: TGTGCCAGCAGCGTAGGACAGGCGGATGGCTACACCTTC; CDR3aa: CASSVGQADGYTF
j_gene: TRBJ1-2; v_gene: TRBV27; d_gene: TRBD1; abundance: NA; CDR3nt: TGTGCCAGCAGTTCTAGGGACAGCCTTAAAGTTTGGAATGGCTACACCTTC; CDR3aa: CASSSRDSLKVWNGYTF
j_gene: TRBJ2-2; v_gene: TRBV2; d_gene: NA; abundance: once; CDR3nt: TGTGCCAGCGAGGGAAAAGGTGGCACCGGGGAGCTGTTTTTT; CDR3aa: CASEGKGGTGELFF
j_gene: TRBJ2-7; v_gene: TRBV28; d_gene: NA; abundance: NA; CDR3nt: TGTGCCAGCATCATGAGACAGGACCGAAACGAGCAGTACTTC; CDR3aa: CASIMRQDRNEQYF
j_gene: TRBJ1-1; v_gene: TRBV6-5; d_gene: TRBD1; abundance: NA; CDR3nt: TGTGCCAGCAGTAAGTTCGGGACAGGGGAATCTGAAGCTTTCTTT; CDR3aa: CASSKFGTGESEAFF
j_gene: TRBJ2-3; v_gene: TRBV29-1; d_gene: TRBD1; abundance: NA; CDR3nt: TGCAGCGCAGGGACAGGGGGTGGAGATACGCAGTATTTT; CDR3aa: CSAGTGGGDTQYF
j_gene: TRBJ2-1; v_gene: TRBV2; d_gene: TRBD2; abundance: NA; CDR3nt: TGTGCCAGCAGCCCCCCCCTAGCGGGAGGGCTCTCCGTGTTCTTC; CDR3aa: CASSPPLAGGLSVFF
j_gene: TRBJ2-2; v_gene: TRBV6-5; d_gene: NA; abundance: NA; CDR3nt: TGTGCCAGCAGGGGGAACACCGGGGAGCTGTTTTTT; CDR3aa: CASRGNTGELFF
j_gene: TRBJ1-2; v_gene: TRBV2; d_gene: NA; abundance: few; CDR3nt: TGTGCCAGCAGTGAAACGGACTATGGCTACACCTTC; CDR3aa: CASSETDYGYTF
j_gene: TRBJ2-5; v_gene: TRBV30; d_gene: NA; abundance: NA; CDR3nt: TGTGCCTGGAGTGCCTCCGGAGAGACCCAGTACTTC; CDR3aa: CAWSASGETQYF
j_gene: TRBJ2-5; v_gene: TRBV29-1; d_gene: NA; abundance: many; CDR3nt: TGCAGCGGTGGGACTGACGGGGAGACCCAGTACTTC; CDR3aa: CSGGTDGETQYF
j_gene: TRBJ1-5; v_gene: TRBV16; d_gene: NA; abundance: NA; CDR3nt: TGTGCCAGCAGCCAATCCCTACAGGGAAGATATCAGCCCCAGCATTTT; CDR3aa: CASSQSLQGRYQPQHF
j_gene: TRBJ2-5; v_gene: TRBV5-1; d_gene: TRBD2; abundance: NA; CDR3nt: TGCGCCAGCAGCTTTGGGACTAGCGGGAGAAGATTAGGAGAGACCCAGTACTTC; CDR3aa: CASSFGTSGRRLGETQYF
j_gene: TRBJ1-2; v_gene: TRBV5-5; d_gene: NA; abundance: NA; CDR3nt: TGTGCCAGCAACCGGGACTCTTCGGATGGCTACACCTTC; CDR3aa: CASNRDSSDGYTF
j_gene: TRBJ1-2; v_gene: TRBV2; d_gene: TRBD1; abundance: NA; CDR3nt: TGTGCCAGCAGTTCGGCTGACAGGGGCCTCCTCTATGGCTACACCTTC; CDR3aa: CASSSADRGLLYGYTF
j_gene: TRBJ2-7; v_gene: TRBV5-1; d_gene: TRBD1; abundance: NA; CDR3nt: TGCGCCAGCAGCCTGATAGGGGGCGACCCTTCATACGAGCAGTACTTC; CDR3aa: CASSLIGGDPSYEQYF
j_gene: TRBJ2-7; v_gene: TRBV18; d_gene: NA; abundance: NA; CDR3nt: TGTGCCAGCTCAACTAATACCTACGAGCAGTACTTC; CDR3aa: CASSTNTYEQYF
j_gene: TRBJ1-2; v_gene: TRBV6-5; d_gene: TRBD1; abundance: NA; CDR3nt: TGTGCCAGCAGTTCCTGGACAGGCTTTCGGCGAGGCTACACCTTC; CDR3aa: CASSSWTGFRRGYTF
j_gene: TRBJ2-5; v_gene: TRBV29-1; d_gene: NA; abundance: NA; CDR3nt: TGCAGCGGAAAACAGGGTCGAGAGACCCAGTACTTC; CDR3aa: CSGKQGRETQYF
j_gene: TRBJ1-1; v_gene: TRBV19; d_gene: NA; abundance: once; CDR3nt: TGTGCCAGTAGTAATGCCGAGGTTAGGACTGAAGCTTTCTTT; CDR3aa: CASSNAEVRTEAFF
j_gene: TRBJ2-3; v_gene: TRBV7-2; d_gene: TRBD2; abundance: NA; CDR3nt: TGTGCCAGCAGCTTAGAGCGGGAGGTCACAGATACGCAGTATTTT; CDR3aa: CASSLEREVTDTQYF
j_gene: TRBJ1-1; v_gene: TRBV6-1; d_gene: NA; abundance: NA; CDR3nt: TGTGCCAGCAGTGGACCTCACAAGAACACTGAAGCTTTCTTT; CDR3aa: CASSGPHKNTEAFF
j_gene: TRBJ1-4; v_gene: TRBV18; d_gene: NA; abundance: NA; CDR3nt: TGTGCCAGCTCACCACCCCCTGGGGCCAAGGGGAATGAAAAACTGTTTTTT; CDR3aa: CASSPPPGAKGNEKLFF
j_gene: TRBJ1-1; v_gene: TRBV2; d_gene: NA; abundance: NA; CDR3nt: TGTGCCAGCAGTGACGCCGTGGGCCCCACTGAAGCTTTCTTT; CDR3aa: CASSDAVGPTEAFF
j_gene: TRBJ1-2; v_gene: TRBV27; d_gene: TRBD1; abundance: NA; CDR3nt: TGTGCCAGCAGCAAGACAGGGGCTGGAGGCTACACCTTC; CDR3aa: CASSKTGAGGYTF
j_gene: TRBJ2-7; v_gene: TRBV18; d_gene: TRBD2; abundance: NA; CDR3nt: TGTGCCAGCTCACCTCTAGCGGAGAAAATCTACGAGCAGTACTTC; CDR3aa: CASSPLAEKIYEQYF
j_gene: TRBJ1-1; v_gene: TRBV6-5; d_gene: TRBD1; abundance: NA; CDR3nt: TGTGCCAGCTTCAGGGACAGCGTCGGCACTGAAGCTTTCTTT; CDR3aa: CASFRDSVGTEAFF
j_gene: TRBJ2-1; v_gene: TRBV29-1; d_gene: TRBD2; abundance: few; CDR3nt: TGCAGCGTGGTAACTAGCGGGAGGGAGAATGAGCAGTTCTTC; CDR3aa: CSVVTSGRENEQFF
j_gene: TRBJ2-7; v_gene: TRBV19; d_gene: NA; abundance: NA; CDR3nt: TGTGCCAGTAGTAAAGACAGGAGCTCCTACGAGCAGTACTTC; CDR3aa: CASSKDRSSYEQYF
j_gene: TRBJ1-5; v_gene: TRBV2; d_gene: NA; abundance: NA; CDR3nt: TGTGCCAGCAGTGAAGCGCTTCCGAATCAGCCCCAGCATTTT; CDR3aa: CASSEALPNQPQHF
j_gene: TRBJ1-1; v_gene: TRBV11-3; d_gene: NA; abundance: many; CDR3nt: TGTGCCAGCAGCTTTCAGACGAACACTGAAGCTTTCTTT; CDR3aa: CASSFQTNTEAFF
j_gene: TRBJ2-1; v_gene: TRBV19; d_gene: TRBD2; abundance: NA; CDR3nt: TGTGCCAGTGCGGGAGATTCCTACAATGAGCAGTTCTTC; CDR3aa: CASAGDSYNEQFF
j_gene: TRBJ2-1; v_gene: TRBV6-5; d_gene: NA; abundance: NA; CDR3nt: TGTGCCAGCAGTTACTCGCAGGGGTCATATGAGCAGTTCTTC; CDR3aa: CASSYSQGSYEQFF
j_gene: TRBJ2-2; v_gene: TRBV30; d_gene: TRBD2; abundance: NA; CDR3nt: TGTGCCTGCCGAGCGGGAGGGTCGATCCTGAACACCGGGGAGCTGTTTTTT; CDR3aa: CACRAGGSILNTGELFF
j_gene: TRBJ2-1; v_gene: TRBV7-3; d_gene: TRBD2; abundance: NA; CDR3nt: TGTGCCAGCAGCCCATGGGCTAGCGGGGCTAATGAGCAGTTCTTC; CDR3aa: CASSPWASGANEQFF
j_gene: TRBJ1-1; v_gene: TRBV19; d_gene: NA; abundance: NA; CDR3nt: TGTGCCAGTAGTATCCCTGGCACTGAAGCTTTCTTT; CDR3aa: CASSIPGTEAFF
j_gene: TRBJ2-7; v_gene: TRBV5-5; d_gene: NA; abundance: NA; CDR3nt: TGTGCCAGCAGCTTGGTAGGGGGGAGCTACGAGCAGTACTTC; CDR3aa: CASSLVGGSYEQYF
j_gene: TRBJ1-2; v_gene: TRBV28; d_gene: NA; abundance: few; CDR3nt: TGTGCCAGCAGTCCCCCGGGCCCAACTCACGGGGGCTACACCTTC; CDR3aa: CASSPPGPTHGGYTF